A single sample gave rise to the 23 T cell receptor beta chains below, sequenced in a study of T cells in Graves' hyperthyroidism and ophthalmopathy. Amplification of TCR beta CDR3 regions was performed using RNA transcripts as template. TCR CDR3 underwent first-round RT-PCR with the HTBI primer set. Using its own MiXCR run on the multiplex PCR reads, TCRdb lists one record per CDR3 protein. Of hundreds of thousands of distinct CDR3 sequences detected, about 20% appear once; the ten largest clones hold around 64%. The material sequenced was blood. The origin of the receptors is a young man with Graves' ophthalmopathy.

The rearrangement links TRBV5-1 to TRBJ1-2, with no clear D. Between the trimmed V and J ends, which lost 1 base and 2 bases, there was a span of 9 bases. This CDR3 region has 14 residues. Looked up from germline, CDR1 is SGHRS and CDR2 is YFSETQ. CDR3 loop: CASSLCHTNYGYTF. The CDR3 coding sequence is TGCGCCAGCAGCTTGTGCCACACCAACTATGGCTACACCTTC. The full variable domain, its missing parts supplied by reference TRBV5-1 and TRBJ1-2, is KAGVTQTPRYLIKTRGQQVTLSCSPISGHRSVSWYQQTPGQGLQFLFEYFSETQRNKGNFPGRFSGRQFSNSRSEMNVSTLELGDSALYLCASSLCHTNYGYTFGSGTRLTVV.

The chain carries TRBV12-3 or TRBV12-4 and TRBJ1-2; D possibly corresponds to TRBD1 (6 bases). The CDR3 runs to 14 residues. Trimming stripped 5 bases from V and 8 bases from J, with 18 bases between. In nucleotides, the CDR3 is TGTGCCAGCAGTGAAGCCCTCACAGGGTACGGCTACACCTTC. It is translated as CASSEALTGYGYTF.

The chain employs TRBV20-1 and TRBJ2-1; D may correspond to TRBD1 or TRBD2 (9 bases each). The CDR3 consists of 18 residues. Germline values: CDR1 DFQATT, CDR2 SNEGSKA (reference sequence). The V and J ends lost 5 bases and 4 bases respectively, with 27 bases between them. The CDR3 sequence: CSAQGQGASGIYYNEQFF. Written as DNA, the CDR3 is TGCAGTGCTCAGGGACAGGGCGCTAGCGGGATATATTACAATGAGCAGTTCTTC.

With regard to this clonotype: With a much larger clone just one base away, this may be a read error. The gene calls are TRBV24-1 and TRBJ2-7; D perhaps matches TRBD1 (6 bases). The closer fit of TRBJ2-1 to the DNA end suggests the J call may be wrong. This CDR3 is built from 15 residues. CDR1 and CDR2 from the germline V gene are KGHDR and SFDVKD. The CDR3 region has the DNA TGTGCCACCAGTGATCGACAGGTAGGGGTCTACGAGCAGTTCTTC. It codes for CATSDRQVGVYEQFF.

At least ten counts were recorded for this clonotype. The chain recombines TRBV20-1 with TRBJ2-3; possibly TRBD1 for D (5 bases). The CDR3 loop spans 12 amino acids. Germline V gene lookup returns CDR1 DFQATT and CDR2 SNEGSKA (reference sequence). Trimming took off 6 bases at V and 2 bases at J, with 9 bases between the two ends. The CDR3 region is CSAGRATDTQYF. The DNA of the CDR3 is TGCAGTGCGGGGCGCGCCACAGATACGCAGTATTTT.

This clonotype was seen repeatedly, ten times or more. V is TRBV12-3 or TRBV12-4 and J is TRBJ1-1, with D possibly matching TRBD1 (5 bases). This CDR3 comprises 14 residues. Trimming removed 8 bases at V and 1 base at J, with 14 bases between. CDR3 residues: CASQEQEGNTEAFF. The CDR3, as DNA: TGTGCCAGCCAAGAACAGGAGGGGAACACTGAAGCTTTCTTT.

The chain's CDR3 is CASSGPNTGELFF. CDR3 nucleotides: TGTGCCAGCAGTGGCCCCAACACCGGGGAGCTGTTTTTT. The chain couples TRBV6-2 or TRBV6-3 to TRBJ2-2; D not resolved. Germline lookup yields CDR1 MNHEY and CDR2 SVGEGT. CDR3 length: 13 amino acids. Trimming shortened V by 5 bases and J by 2 bases, and 6 bases separated the two germline ends.

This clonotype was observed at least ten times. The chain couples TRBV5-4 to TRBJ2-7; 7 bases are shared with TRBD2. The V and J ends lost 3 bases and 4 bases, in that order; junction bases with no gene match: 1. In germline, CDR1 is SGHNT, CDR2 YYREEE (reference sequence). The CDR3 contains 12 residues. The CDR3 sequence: CASSSGGYEQYF. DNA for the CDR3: TGTGCCAGCAGCTCGGGGGGATACGAGCAGTACTTC.

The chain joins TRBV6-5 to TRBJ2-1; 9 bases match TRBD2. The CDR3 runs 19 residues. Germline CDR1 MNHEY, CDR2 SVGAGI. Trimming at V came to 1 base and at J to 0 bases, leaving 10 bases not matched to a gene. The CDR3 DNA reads TGTGCCAGCAGTTACTTCCTTCGGAGCGGGGGGAACTCCTACAATGAGCAGTTCTTC. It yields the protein CASSYFLRSGGNSYNEQFF.

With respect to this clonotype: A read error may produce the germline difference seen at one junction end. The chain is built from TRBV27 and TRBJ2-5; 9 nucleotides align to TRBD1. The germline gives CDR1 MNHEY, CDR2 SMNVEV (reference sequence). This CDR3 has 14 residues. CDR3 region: CAGSPQGAFGFQYF. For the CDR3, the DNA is TGTGCCGGCAGTCCACAGGGGGCGTTCGGTTTCCAGTACTTC.

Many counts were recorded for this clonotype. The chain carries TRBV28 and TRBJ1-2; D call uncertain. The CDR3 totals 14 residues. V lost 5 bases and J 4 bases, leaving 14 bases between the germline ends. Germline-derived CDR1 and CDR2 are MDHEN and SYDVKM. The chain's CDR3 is CASSGSEDPYGYTF. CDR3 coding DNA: TGTGCCAGCAGTGGATCAGAGGACCCCTATGGCTACACCTTC.

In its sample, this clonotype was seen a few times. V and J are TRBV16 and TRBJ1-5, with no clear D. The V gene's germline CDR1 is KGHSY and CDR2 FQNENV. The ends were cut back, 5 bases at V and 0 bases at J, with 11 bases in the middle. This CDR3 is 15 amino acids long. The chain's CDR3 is CASSKLGDSNQPQHF. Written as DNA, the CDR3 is TGTGCCAGCAGCAAATTAGGAGATAGCAATCAGCCCCAGCATTTT.

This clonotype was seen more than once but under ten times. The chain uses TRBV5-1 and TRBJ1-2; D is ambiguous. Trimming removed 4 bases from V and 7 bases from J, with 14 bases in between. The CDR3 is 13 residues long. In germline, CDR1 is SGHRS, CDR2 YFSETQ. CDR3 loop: CASSPPGFVGYTF. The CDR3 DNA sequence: TGCGCCAGCAGCCCCCCCGGTTTCGTTGGCTACACCTTC.

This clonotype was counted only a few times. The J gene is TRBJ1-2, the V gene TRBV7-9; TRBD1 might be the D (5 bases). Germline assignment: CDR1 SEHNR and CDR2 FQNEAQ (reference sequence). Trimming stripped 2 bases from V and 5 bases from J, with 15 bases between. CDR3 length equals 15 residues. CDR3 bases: TGTGCCAGCAGCTTAACCCGGAGGGAGGGGTATGGCTACACCTTC. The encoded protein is CASSLTRREGYGYTF.

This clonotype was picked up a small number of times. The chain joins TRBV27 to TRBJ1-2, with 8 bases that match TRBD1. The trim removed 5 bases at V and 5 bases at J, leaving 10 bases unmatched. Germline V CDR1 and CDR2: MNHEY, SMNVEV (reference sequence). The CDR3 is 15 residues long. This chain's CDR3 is CASSPVRTGIYGYTF. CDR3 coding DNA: TGTGCCAGCAGTCCTGTGAGGACAGGGATTTATGGCTACACCTTC.

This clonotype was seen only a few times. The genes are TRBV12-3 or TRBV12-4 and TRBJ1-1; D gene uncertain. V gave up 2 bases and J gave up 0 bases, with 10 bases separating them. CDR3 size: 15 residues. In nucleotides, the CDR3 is TGTGCCAGCAGTTTATTAACCGTGATGAACACTGAAGCTTTCTTT. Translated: CASSLLTVMNTEAFF.

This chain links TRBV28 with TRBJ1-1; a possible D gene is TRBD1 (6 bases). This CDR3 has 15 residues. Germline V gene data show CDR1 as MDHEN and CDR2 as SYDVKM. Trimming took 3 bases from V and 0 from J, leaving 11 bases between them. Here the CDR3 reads CASSLRGPLNTEAFF. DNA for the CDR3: TGTGCCAGCAGTTTGCGGGGGCCCTTGAACACTGAAGCTTTCTTT.

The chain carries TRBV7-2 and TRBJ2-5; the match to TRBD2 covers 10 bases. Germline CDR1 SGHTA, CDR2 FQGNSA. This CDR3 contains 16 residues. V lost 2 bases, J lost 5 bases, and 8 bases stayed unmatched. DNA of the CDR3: TGTGCCAGCAGCTTAATGGGGCTAGCGGGAGTCGAGACCCAGTACTTC. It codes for CASSLMGLAGVETQYF.

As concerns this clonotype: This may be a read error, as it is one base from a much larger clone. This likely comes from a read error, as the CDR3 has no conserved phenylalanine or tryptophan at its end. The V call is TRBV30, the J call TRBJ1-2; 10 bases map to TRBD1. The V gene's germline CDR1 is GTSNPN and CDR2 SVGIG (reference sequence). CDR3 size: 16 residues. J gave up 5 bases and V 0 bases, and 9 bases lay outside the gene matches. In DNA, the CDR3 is TGTGCCTGGAGTGTACGAGGGGACAGGGGACGGTATGGCTACACCTCC. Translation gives CAWSVRGDRGRYGYTS.

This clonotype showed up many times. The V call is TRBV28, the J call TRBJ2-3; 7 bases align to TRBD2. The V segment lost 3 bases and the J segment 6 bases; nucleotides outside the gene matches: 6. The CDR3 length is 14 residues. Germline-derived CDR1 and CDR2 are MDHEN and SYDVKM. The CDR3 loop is CASSFQRGPDTQYF. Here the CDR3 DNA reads TGTGCCAGCAGTTTTCAGCGGGGTCCGGATACGCAGTATTTT.

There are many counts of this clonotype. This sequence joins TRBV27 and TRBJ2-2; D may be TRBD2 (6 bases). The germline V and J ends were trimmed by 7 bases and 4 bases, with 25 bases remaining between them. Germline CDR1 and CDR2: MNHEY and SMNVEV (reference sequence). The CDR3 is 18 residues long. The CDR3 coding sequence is TGTGCCAGCACCATAGAGGCTGTGGCAGGGAGGATCACCGGGGAGCTGTTTTTT. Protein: CASTIEAVAGRITGELFF.

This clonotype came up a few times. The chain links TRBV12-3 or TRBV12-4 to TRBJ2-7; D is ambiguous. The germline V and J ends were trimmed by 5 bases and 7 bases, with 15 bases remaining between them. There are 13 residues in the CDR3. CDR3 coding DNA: TGTGCCAGCAGTCCTCCCGTGGTGTTTGAGCAGTACTTC. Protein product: CASSPPVVFEQYF.

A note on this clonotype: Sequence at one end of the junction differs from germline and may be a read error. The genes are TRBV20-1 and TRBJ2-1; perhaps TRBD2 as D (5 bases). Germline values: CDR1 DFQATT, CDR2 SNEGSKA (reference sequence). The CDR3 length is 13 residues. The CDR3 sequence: CSARDSSYHEQFF. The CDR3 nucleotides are TGCAGTGCTAGAGATTCTAGCTACCATGAGCAGTTCTTC.